This is a list of T cell receptor beta chains from one sample in a study of OX40 agonist ivuxolimab in advanced cancers. Using immunoSEQ multiplex PCR, the repertoire was profiled, and TCRdb retains in-frame clones only, with some absent. The profile shows roughly 90,000 clones, 75% to 95% of them singletons. The starting material was CD4+ or CD8+ T cells sorted from blood, obtained in a trial of the OX40 agonist ivuxolimab. These receptors were collected from an adult with an advanced solid tumor such as melanoma, head and neck, liver or kidney cancer. The CDR3 runs from the conserved cysteine through the conserved F or W. D genes are given only for firm matches. For some rows the clone size is stated as once, few or many, or as a class when expanded; others skip it.

V gene: TRBV7-6; J gene: TRBJ1-1; D gene: -; clone size: -; CDR3 DNA: TGTGCCAGCAGCTTAGCCCTAGGGTGGGGGACAAACCTGAACACTGAAGCTTTCTTT; CDR3 protein: CASSLALGWGTNLNTEAFF
V gene: TRBV7-8; J gene: TRBJ2-2; D gene: -; clone size: -; CDR3 DNA: TGTGCCAGCAGCTTAGTTGCCTTTACGCACACCGGGGAGCTGTTTTTT; CDR3 protein: CASSLVAFTHTGELFF
V gene: TRBV5-1; J gene: TRBJ1-1; D gene: -; clone size: once; CDR3 DNA: TGCGCCAGCAGCTTGCTGGGGGCAGACACTGAAGCTTTCTTT; CDR3 protein: CASSLLGADTEAFF
V gene: TRBV5-6; J gene: TRBJ2-3; D gene: -; clone size: once; CDR3 DNA: TGTGCCAGCAGCTGGGGGGGCTACACAGATACGCAGTATTTT; CDR3 protein: CASSWGGYTDTQYF
V gene: TRBV5-6; J gene: TRBJ2-7; D gene: TRBD1; clone size: -; CDR3 DNA: TGTGCCAGCAGCCCTCGGACAGGAGGCTACGAGCAGTACTTC; CDR3 protein: CASSPRTGGYEQYF
V gene: TRBV10-3; J gene: TRBJ1-1; D gene: -; clone size: -; CDR3 DNA: TGTGCCATCAGTAAGGGTGAGACTGAAGCTTTCTTT; CDR3 protein: CAISKGETEAFF
V gene: TRBV4-1; J gene: TRBJ2-7; D gene: TRBD1; clone size: -; CDR3 DNA: TGCGCCAGCAGTCCCGACAGGGCTACCCCCTACGAGCAGTACTTC; CDR3 protein: CASSPDRATPYEQYF
V gene: TRBV7-3; J gene: TRBJ1-2; D gene: -; clone size: -; CDR3 DNA: TGTGCCAGCAGCTTAAGGCCCCCGGGAGGAGGGGGGGGCTACACCTTC; CDR3 protein: CASSLRPPGGGGGYTF
V gene: TRBV6-6; J gene: TRBJ2-5; D gene: -; clone size: -; CDR3 DNA: TGTGCCAGCAGTACAGGGTTAGAGACCCAGTACTTC; CDR3 protein: CASSTGLETQYF
V gene: TRBV4-1; J gene: TRBJ1-5; D gene: -; clone size: once; CDR3 DNA: TGCGCCAGCAGCCAAGAAGTCACTACTGTGGTGGTGAATCAGCCCCAGCATTTT; CDR3 protein: CASSQEVTTVVVNQPQHF
V gene: TRBV21-1; J gene: TRBJ1-1; D gene: -; clone size: -; CDR3 DNA: TGTGCCAGCAGCAAAGAGGTCAGGGGCTTGGGCACTGAAGCTTTCTTT; CDR3 protein: CASSKEVRGLGTEAFF
V gene: TRBV7-3; J gene: TRBJ2-5; D gene: -; clone size: -; CDR3 DNA: TGTGCCAGCAGCTTACGAACAGGGAGAGGAGAGACCCAGTACTTC; CDR3 protein: CASSLRTGRGETQYF
V gene: TRBV10-3; J gene: TRBJ2-7; D gene: -; clone size: few; CDR3 DNA: TGTGCCATCAGTGAGTCTGGGGGCGTATCCTACGAGCAGTACTTC; CDR3 protein: CAISESGGVSYEQYF
V gene: TRBV9; J gene: TRBJ2-1; D gene: -; clone size: -; CDR3 DNA: TGTGCCAGCAGGAGGGGGAATGAGCAGTTCTTC; CDR3 protein: CASRRGNEQFF
V gene: TRBV11-2; J gene: TRBJ1-1; D gene: -; clone size: -; CDR3 DNA: TGTGCCAGCAGCTTGTCACGGGGGGACACTGAAGCTTTCTTT; CDR3 protein: CASSLSRGDTEAFF
V gene: TRBV7-8; J gene: TRBJ2-3; D gene: -; clone size: -; CDR3 DNA: TGTGCCAGCAGCTTAGGGTACAGCGAGGCAGATACGCAGTATTTT; CDR3 protein: CASSLGYSEADTQYF
V gene: TRBV18; J gene: TRBJ2-2; D gene: -; clone size: -; CDR3 DNA: TGTGCCAGCTCACCACCGTCAGGCACCGGGGAGCTGTTTTTT; CDR3 protein: CASSPPSGTGELFF
V gene: TRBV7-8; J gene: TRBJ2-7; D gene: -; clone size: -; CDR3 DNA: TGTGCCAGCAGCTGGGAACCCAACACAGCCTACGAGCAGTACTTC; CDR3 protein: CASSWEPNTAYEQYF
V gene: TRBV7-9; J gene: TRBJ2-7; D gene: -; clone size: -; CDR3 DNA: TGTGCCAGCAGCCCTCAGGGACAAGCCTACGAGCAGTACTTC; CDR3 protein: CASSPQGQAYEQYF
V gene: TRBV28; J gene: TRBJ1-2; D gene: -; clone size: -; CDR3 DNA: TGTGCCAGCAGTTTCTTCGGGGTGCCTGGCTACACCTTC; CDR3 protein: CASSFFGVPGYTF
V gene: TRBV4-1; J gene: TRBJ2-3; D gene: -; clone size: -; CDR3 DNA: TGCGCCAGCAGCCCCGCTGTGTTAGGGCCAGATACGCAGTATTTT; CDR3 protein: CASSPAVLGPDTQYF
V gene: TRBV5-1; J gene: TRBJ2-1; D gene: TRBD2; clone size: -; CDR3 DNA: TGCGCCAGCAGCTTGGCCCTAGTGGGACCGGGGGGGTACAATGAGCAGTTCTTC; CDR3 protein: CASSLALVGPGGYNEQFF
V gene: TRBV4-1; J gene: TRBJ1-2; D gene: TRBD1; clone size: -; CDR3 DNA: TGCGCCAGCAGATCGGCAGGGGGAAGGGGAAACTATGGCTACACCTTC; CDR3 protein: CASRSAGGRGNYGYTF
V gene: TRBV6-4; J gene: TRBJ2-1; D gene: TRBD1; clone size: -; CDR3 DNA: TGTGCCAGCAGTGACGGGACAGGGGGCAATGAGCAGTTCTTC; CDR3 protein: CASSDGTGGNEQFF
V gene: TRBV20-1; J gene: TRBJ2-5; D gene: -; clone size: -; CDR3 DNA: TGCAGTGCTGTAGGGGAAGAGACCCAGTACTTC; CDR3 protein: CSAVGEETQYF
V gene: TRBV27; J gene: TRBJ1-1; D gene: -; clone size: -; CDR3 DNA: TGTGCCAGCAAGAGGGGGAACACTGAAGCTTTCTTT; CDR3 protein: CASKRGNTEAFF
V gene: TRBV7-6; J gene: TRBJ2-7; D gene: -; clone size: -; CDR3 DNA: TGTGCCAGCAGTTTGACAGGTGTCTACGAGCAGTACTTC; CDR3 protein: CASSLTGVYEQYF
V gene: TRBV14; J gene: TRBJ2-7; D gene: TRBD2; clone size: -; CDR3 DNA: TGTGCCAGCAGCCAAGATATTCTCGCGGGGGTTGACGAGCAGTACTTC; CDR3 protein: CASSQDILAGVDEQYF
V gene: TRBV6-6; J gene: TRBJ2-7; D gene: -; clone size: -; CDR3 DNA: TGTGCCAGCAGTTACCTAGCGACCAACTCCTACGAGCAGTACTTC; CDR3 protein: CASSYLATNSYEQYF
V gene: TRBV27; J gene: TRBJ2-6; D gene: -; clone size: -; CDR3 DNA: TGTGCCAGCAGTCCCTATATGCCCCTCTCTGGGGCCAACGTCCTGACTTTC; CDR3 protein: CASSPYMPLSGANVLTF
V gene: TRBV10-1; J gene: TRBJ2-7; D gene: -; clone size: -; CDR3 DNA: TGCGCCAGCAGTGACGACAGCGTACTGGGCGAGCAGTACTTC; CDR3 protein: CASSDDSVLGEQYF